The 30 T cell receptor beta chains below all came from one sample that was sequenced in a study of vaccination effects on CD4 cells after COVID-19. Antigen-specific CD4+ T cell clonotypes were called by their expansion after viral peptide-pool culture in ViraFEST. Having been cultured for about ten days, the cells underwent CD4+ T cell isolation. Profiled with immunoSEQ multiplex PCR; TCRdb holds only in-frame clones, not every one. The data hold more than 25,000 clones, with roughly 63% observed a single time. These receptors have no known antigen. Sequencing used CD4+ T cells from PBMCs cultured with HCoV-229E spike peptides, obtained before COVID-19 vaccination. These receptors all come from a human donor who received a COVID-19 vaccine.

This clone came up a few times. The chain carries TRBV7-3 and TRBJ1-6, with D unclear. The V end was cut by 5 bases, the J end by 13 bases, with 18 bases between. Germline-derived CDR1 and CDR2 are SGHTA and FQGTGA. This CDR3 spans 14 amino acids. CDR3 DNA: TGTGCCAGCAGCCCAACCGAGGTCGGTAGTCCCCTCCACTTT. Amino acid sequence: CASSPTEVGSPLHF. Based on the CDR3 plus reference TRBV7-3 and TRBJ1-6, the full variable domain is GAGVSQTPSNKVTEKGKYVELRCDPISGHTALYWYRQSLGQGPEFLIYFQGTGAADDSGLPNDRFFAVRPEGSVSTLKIQRTERGDSAVYLCASSPTEVGSPLHFGNGTRLTVT.

The chain has TRBV6-4 and TRBJ1-5; D is unresolved. Looked up from germline, CDR1 is MRHNA and CDR2 is SNTAGT. Trimming pared 5 bases from V and 1 base from J, leaving 6 bases between. The CDR3 is made up of 13 amino acids. CDR3 sequence reads: CASSRESNQPQHF. DNA of the CDR3: TGTGCCAGCAGTAGGGAAAGCAATCAGCCCCAGCATTTT.

The gene calls are TRBV5-1 and TRBJ2-1; 9 positions agree with TRBD2. CDR1 and CDR2 from the germline V gene are SGHRS and YFSETQ. The CDR3 sequence is 17 residues long. Trimming cost V 2 bases and J 0 bases; bases outside gene matches: 6. The CDR3 reads CASSFRLAASSYNEQFF. In DNA, the CDR3 is TGCGCCAGCAGCTTTCGACTAGCGGCCAGCTCCTACAATGAGCAGTTCTTC.

The V and J genes are TRBV19 and TRBJ2-3, with D hard to call. The germline V gene encodes CDR1 LNHDA and CDR2 SQIVND (reference sequence). There are 15 residues in the CDR3. The ends were cut back, 5 bases at V and 10 bases at J, with 22 bases in the middle. The CDR3, as DNA: TGTGCCAGTAGTCCCATTGGTCCCGCGGCAATTTCGCAGTATTTT. Translating it yields CASSPIGPAAISQYF.

This clone was observed a single time. The chain recombines TRBV5-1 with TRBJ1-3; D is unclear. The germline V gene encodes CDR1 SGHRS and CDR2 YFSETQ. The CDR3 is made up of 13 amino acids. V was shortened by 0 bases and J by 10 bases, with 11 bases between the two germline ends. This CDR3 reads CASSLVPDSTIYF. CDR3 sequence (DNA): TGCGCCAGCAGCTTGGTCCCGGATAGTACCATATATTTT.

This chain uses TRBV30 with TRBJ1-6, with D maybe TRBD1 (5 bases). Trimming shortened V by 0 bases and J by 9 bases, and 9 bases separated the two germline ends. The CDR3 is 13 amino acids. Germline CDR1 is GTSNPN and CDR2 is SVGIG (reference sequence). CDR3 nucleotide sequence: TGTGCCTGGAGTGTCGGGGGGAGTTCACCCCTCCACTTT. Its protein is CAWSVGGSSPLHF.

This clone was observed a handful of times. V is TRBV28 and J is TRBJ2-7; 8 nucleotides match TRBD2. Per germline, CDR1 MDHEN and CDR2 SYDVKM. The CDR3 consists of 18 residues. Trimming removed 4 bases from V and 5 bases from J; junction bases left unmatched: 19. The CDR3 here is CASSSLGEVAGHLDEQYF. Here the CDR3 DNA reads TGTGCCAGCAGTTCCCTTGGTGAGGTAGCGGGACATCTAGACGAGCAGTACTTC. Full variable domain (remainder filled in from reference TRBV28 and TRBJ2-7): DVKVTQSSRYLVKRTGEKVFLECVQDMDHENMFWYRQDPGLGLRLIYFSYDVKMKEKGDIPEGYSVSREKKERFSLILESASTNQTSMYLCASSSLGEVAGHLDEQYFGPGTRLTVT.

The chain is built from TRBV19 and TRBJ2-7, with 9 bases identical to TRBD1. The CDR3 loop spans 14 amino acids. The germline V gene has CDR1 LNHDA and CDR2 SQIVND (reference sequence). Trimming removed 4 bases from V and 4 bases from J; junction bases left unmatched: 5. CDR3 sequence: CASSKTGGEYEQYF. As DNA, the CDR3 is TGTGCCAGTAGTAAGACAGGGGGTGAATACGAGCAGTACTTC.

The chain links TRBV5-1 to TRBJ1-4; D ambiguous. Trimming stripped 1 base from V and 5 bases from J, with 6 bases between. This CDR3 spans 13 amino acids. Germline-derived CDR1 and CDR2 are SGHRS and YFSETQ. This CDR3 is CASSLSGNEKLFF. Written as DNA, the CDR3 is TGCGCCAGCAGCTTGTCAGGAAATGAAAAACTGTTTTTT.

The V call is TRBV14, the J call TRBJ2-7; 8 bases line up with TRBD2. V shed 1 base and J 2 bases; nucleotides not matched to a gene: 10. Germline V gene lookup returns CDR1 SGHDN and CDR2 FVKESK. This CDR3 has 17 residues. The CDR3 DNA reads TGTGCCAGCAGCCAAGGGTTGAAGCGGGGGAGACCCTACGAGCAGTACTTC. Protein sequence: CASSQGLKRGRPYEQYF.

In nucleotides, the CDR3 is TGTGCCAGCAGCTTGGCCAACGGCGAGCAGTACTTC. It encodes CASSLANGEQYF. This sequence joins TRBV5-8 and TRBJ2-7; unclear D gene. The CDR3 spans 12 residues. From germline, CDR1 is SGHTS and CDR2 YDEGEE. V lost 0 bases, J lost 6 bases, and 7 bases lay in between.

This chain uses TRBV6-2 or TRBV6-3 with TRBJ2-1; 8 nucleotides align to TRBD2. From germline, CDR1 is MNHEY and CDR2 SVGEGT. The V segment lost 5 bases and the J segment 8 bases; nucleotides outside the gene matches: 11. This CDR3 spans 15 amino acids. The CDR3 region has the DNA TGTGCCAGCAGTCCGGGACGCGGGAGGATCGATGAGCAGTTCTTC. The encoded protein is CASSPGRGRIDEQFF.

This chain uses TRBV7-9 with TRBJ2-1; 7 nucleotides line up with TRBD2. Per germline, CDR1 SEHNR and CDR2 FQNEAQ (reference sequence). The CDR3 is made up of 14 amino acids. J lost 12 bases, V lost 4 bases, and 12 bases had no gene match. The CDR3 protein is CASSSKLFGEGQFF. The DNA of the CDR3 is TGTGCCAGCAGCTCAAAGCTTTTTGGGGAGGGGCAGTTCTTC.

The chain carries TRBV5-4 and TRBJ2-7; TRBD1 is a possible D gene (6 bases). This CDR3 has 13 amino acids. V lost 2 bases to trimming and J lost 2 bases, with 8 bases between them. Germline V CDR1 and CDR2: SGHNT, YYREEE (reference sequence). The CDR3 DNA sequence: TGTGCCAGCAGCTTAAAGGGGGCCTACGAGCAGTACTTC. This codes for CASSLKGAYEQYF.

This clone was found a few times. The chain links TRBV7-9 to TRBJ1-2; perhaps TRBD1 as D (6 bases). The ends were cut back, 4 bases at V and 4 bases at J, with 16 bases in the middle. The germline gives CDR1 SEHNR, CDR2 FQNEAQ (reference sequence). The CDR3 totals 15 residues. The CDR3 spells CASSSTGGKGYGYTF. For the CDR3, the DNA is TGTGCCAGCAGCTCAACCGGGGGCAAGGGCTATGGCTACACCTTC.

V usage is TRBV7-2 and J usage is TRBJ1-1; TRBD1 matches at 7 bases. CDR1 and CDR2 from the germline V gene are SGHTA and FQGNSA. There are 12 residues in the CDR3. The ends lost 11 bases at V and 11 bases at J; junction bases unmatched: 14. The CDR3 nucleotides read TGTGCCGCCAGACAGGGCGTCTCTTCGGCTTTCTTT. It is translated as CAARQGVSSAFF.

This clone came up once. The chain combines TRBV6-5 with TRBJ2-2; D uncertain. Germline CDR1 MNHEY, CDR2 SVGAGI. The CDR3 sequence is 14 residues long. V was cut by 6 bases and J by 0 bases, with 8 bases left in between. The CDR3 region has the DNA TGTGCCAGCAGGAGGATATCGAACACCGGGGAGCTGTTTTTT. It codes for CASRRISNTGELFF.

V and J are TRBV9 and TRBJ1-3, with no clear D. The ends were cut back, 2 bases at V and 7 bases at J, with 4 bases in the middle. Germline CDR1 and CDR2: SGDLS and YYNGEE. There are 11 residues in the CDR3. CDR3: CASSVGNTIYF. CDR3 DNA: TGTGCCAGCAGCGTCGGGAACACCATATATTTT.

CDR3 sequence reads: CASSLSLGTNTEAFF. In DNA, the CDR3 is TGTGCCAGCAGCTTAAGCTTAGGGACAAACACTGAAGCTTTCTTT. V and J are TRBV7-9 and TRBJ1-1, with D possibly being TRBD1 (6 bases). V was cut by 2 bases and J by 2 bases, with 12 bases left in between. This CDR3 region has 15 residues. Germline loops: CDR1 SEHNR, CDR2 FQNEAQ (reference sequence).

The chain joins TRBV30 to TRBJ2-5, with D perhaps given as TRBD1 or TRBD2 (6 bases each). CDR3 length equals 13 residues. V lost 2 bases to trimming and J lost 4 bases, with 11 bases between them. Looked up from germline, CDR1 is GTSNPN and CDR2 is SVGIG (reference sequence). The CDR3 DNA reads as TGTGCCTGGAGTCAAGGGGGGATAGAGACCCAGTACTTC. Translating it yields CAWSQGGIETQYF.

The chain combines TRBV4-2 with TRBJ2-7, with 13 bases fitting TRBD2. The CDR3 runs to 14 residues. Looked up from germline, CDR1 is LGHNA and CDR2 is YNFKEQ. V gave up 6 bases and J gave up 6 bases; unmatched junction bases: 5. CDR3 protein: CASSQLAGGGEQYF. The CDR3 nucleotides read TGTGCCAGCAGTCAACTAGCGGGAGGGGGCGAGCAGTACTTC.

This clone was counted a few times. The chain links TRBV12-3 or TRBV12-4 to TRBJ1-3; D ambiguous. There are 12 residues in the CDR3. The V end lost 2 bases, the J end lost 6 bases, and 5 bases lay between the germline ends. In nucleotides, the CDR3 is TGTGCCAGCAGTTTAATTCTAAACACCATATATTTT. This gives the protein CASSLILNTIYF.

This clone has only a few counts. The J gene is TRBJ1-1, the V gene TRBV28; no clear D. V shed 7 bases and J shed 0 bases, with 12 bases lying between them. From germline, CDR1 is MDHEN and CDR2 SYDVKM. This CDR3 has 14 residues. The CDR3 nucleotides read TGTGCCAGCAATCGGGGAGGGATGAACACTGAAGCTTTCTTT. It is translated as CASNRGGMNTEAFF.

The CDR3 nucleotides read TGTGCCAGTATTCAGGGGGCGTCTGGAAACACCATATATTTT. Translating gives CASIQGASGNTIYF. This chain joins TRBV19 and TRBJ1-3, with 8 bases lining up with TRBD1. This CDR3 comprises 14 residues. V dropped 7 bases and J dropped 1; count of bases not matched to a gene: 3. Germline assignment: CDR1 LNHDA and CDR2 SQIVND (reference sequence). Filled out from reference TRBV19 and TRBJ1-3, the complete variable domain reads DGGITQSPKYLFRKEGQNVTLSCEQNLNHDAMYWYRQDPGQGLRLIYYSQIVNDFQKGDIAEGYSVSREKKESFPLTVTSAQKNPTAFYLCASIQGASGNTIYFGEGSWLTVV.

The chain joins TRBV7-6 to TRBJ2-5; D remains ambiguous. V lost 0 bases and J 4 bases, leaving 3 bases between the germline ends. The germline CDR1 and CDR2 sequences are SGHVS and FNYEAQ. The CDR3 runs 12 residues. The CDR3 region has the DNA TGTGCCAGCAGCTTAGCCGTAGAGACCCAGTACTTC. It is translated as CASSLAVETQYF.

The chain links TRBV20-1 to TRBJ1-3; 7 bases map to TRBD1. V lost 3 bases to trimming and J lost 4 bases; unmatched junction nucleotides: 9. Germline-derived CDR1 and CDR2 are DFQATT and SNEGSKA (reference sequence). The CDR3 sequence is 15 residues long. CDR3 sequence reads: CSASPTTGSGNTIYF. The CDR3 nucleotides read TGCAGTGCTAGTCCCACGACAGGGTCCGGAAACACCATATATTTT.

The sample holds a few counts of this clone. The chain links TRBV5-6 to TRBJ1-1, with 8 bases fitting TRBD1. This CDR3 spans 19 amino acids. CDR1 is SGHDT, CDR2 YYEEEE, per germline. Trimming removed 0 bases from V and 1 base from J; junction bases left unmatched: 14. This CDR3 is CASSLADFIWGQANTEAFF. The CDR3 DNA follows: TGTGCCAGCAGCTTGGCCGATTTCATTTGGGGACAGGCGAACACTGAAGCTTTCTTT. Together with reference TRBV5-6 and TRBJ1-1, the CDR3 gives the full variable domain: DAGVTQSPTHLIKTRGQQVTLRCSPKSGHDTVSWYQQALGQGPQFIFQYYEEEERQRGNFPDRFSGHQFPNYSSELNVNALLLGDSALYLCASSLADFIWGQANTEAFFGQGTRLTVV.

The chain is built from TRBV5-1 and TRBJ2-3; D remains unclear. Looked up from germline, CDR1 is SGHRS and CDR2 is YFSETQ. This CDR3 has 13 amino acids. V was pared by 0 bases and J by 2 bases, with 4 bases between. CDR3 region: CASSLDSTDTQYF. CDR3 in DNA: TGCGCCAGCAGCTTGGACTCCACAGATACGCAGTATTTT.

This clone was detected a few times. This chain links TRBV5-1 with TRBJ2-7; 7 positions match TRBD1. The CDR3 extends over 15 amino acids. The V gene's germline CDR1 is SGHRS and CDR2 YFSETQ. J lost 3 bases, V lost 1 base, and 7 bases had no gene match. In nucleotides, the CDR3 is TGCGCCAGCAGCTTGTCTCAGGGGGTACTCTACGAGCAGTACTTC. Its protein is CASSLSQGVLYEQYF.

J is TRBJ2-7 and V is TRBV5-1; D unresolved. Germline V gene data show CDR1 as SGHRS and CDR2 as YFSETQ. V was cut by 0 bases and J by 7 bases, with 5 bases left in between. The CDR3 runs 11 residues. The CDR3 region has the DNA TGCGCCAGCAGCTTGGCCGGGGAGCAGTACTTC. Translation gives CASSLAGEQYF.